This TCR beta chain was found in a study of T cells of healthy individuals. TCRdb analysed the 5' RACE reads with MiXCR anew, one entry per CDR3 protein. The data show about 100,000 distinct CDR3 sequences, 17% seen once. This receptor was identified in a human donor in good health.

The CDR3 DNA reads TGCAGTGCTATCAGCCGGATGATGAACACCGGGGAGCTGTTTTTT. It encodes CSAISRMMNTGELFF. The chain is built from TRBV20-1 and TRBJ2-2, with D uncertain. V lost 4 bases and J lost 1, with 13 bases in between. CDR3 size: 15 residues. In germline, CDR1 is DFQATT, CDR2 SNEGSKA (reference sequence).